This is a list of T cell receptor beta chains from one sample in a study of CD8+ T cells in alopecia areata. This table comes from immunoSEQ multiplex PCR, and its TCRdb copy is limited to in-frame clones, with some not included. This table has about 200,000 clones, around 50% appearing once. Specimen: CD8+ T cells sorted from blood. The receptors stem from a human donor in good health. Each CDR3 is given with its conserved first and last residue. A D gene is named only where the DNA matches it firmly. Size is stated for part of the rows, as once, few or many counts, or as a class when the clone is expanded.

>TRBD1|TRBJ1-4|.|15|TRBV15
TGTGCCACCAGCGGGCGGGACAGGGGTGGCGAAAAACTGTTTTTT
CATSGRDRGGEKLFF
>.|TRBJ2-3|.|15|TRBV13
TGTGCCAGCAGCCGTGCGGGGACCGGCACAGATACGCAGTATTTT
CASSRAGTGTDTQYF
>.|TRBJ2-7|few|15|TRBV18
TGTGCCAGCTCACCAGAGCAGCCGTACTCCTACGAGCAGTACTTC
CASSPEQPYSYEQYF
>TRBD1|TRBJ2-7|once|13|TRBV29-1
TGCAGCGTTGAAAGACAGGGGGCCTACGAGCAGTACTTC
CSVERQGAYEQYF
>.|TRBJ1-1|few|16|TRBV7-8
TGTGCCAGCAGCTTGCTAACAGGGAGTTGGAACACTGAAGCTTTCTTT
CASSLLTGSWNTEAFF
>.|TRBJ2-1|.|16|TRBV15
TGTGCCACCAGCAGAGAGGACACTAGCCTCTACAATGAGCAGTTCTTC
CATSREDTSLYNEQFF
>.|TRBJ1-5|.|15|TRBV2
TGTGCCAGCAGTACAACACGATCTCCTAATCAGCCCCAGCATTTT
CASSTTRSPNQPQHF
>.|TRBJ1-2|.|14|TRBV7-9
TGTGCCAGCAGCCCACTTTTTGGGGACTATGGCTACACCTTC
CASSPLFGDYGYTF
>TRBD1|TRBJ1-6|.|16|TRBV7-9
TGTGCCAGCAGCTTAGCGACAACAGGGGACAATTCACCCCTCCACTTT
CASSLATTGDNSPLHF
>.|TRBJ2-1|.|12|TRBV7-9
TGTGCCAGCAGCCTGCTAGGGTCTGAGCAGTTCTTC
CASSLLGSEQFF
>.|TRBJ1-1|.|9|TRBV29-1
TGCAGCGTTGAATCCGAAGCTTTCTTT
CSVESEAFF
>.|TRBJ2-7|.|13|TRBV29-1
TGCAGCGCTGAGGTGGCAGGGTCCTACGAGCAGTACTTC
CSAEVAGSYEQYF
>.|TRBJ1-2|.|14|TRBV4-2
TGTGCCAGCAGCCAGGAGACAGGAGACTATGGCTACACCTTC
CASSQETGDYGYTF
>.|TRBJ1-2|.|13|TRBV6-5
TGTGCCAGCAGTTCCCTACTTAACTATGGCTACACCTTC
CASSSLLNYGYTF
>.|TRBJ1-5|.|14|TRBV7-9
TGTGCCAGCCGCCGGTTAGGGGGAGATCAGCCCCAGCATTTT
CASRRLGGDQPQHF
>TRBD2|TRBJ2-7|.|15|TRBV5-6
TGTGCCAGCAGCTTTCTCACTAGCGGGGCCTACGAGCAGTACTTC
CASSFLTSGAYEQYF
>TRBD1|TRBJ1-5|once|14|TRBV2
TGTGCCAGCAGTGCGGGACAGGGCGATCAGCCCCAGCATTTT
CASSAGQGDQPQHF
>TRBD1|TRBJ1-3|.|14|TRBV25-1
TGTGCCAGCAGGGGACAGGCCTCTGGAAACACCATATATTTT
CASRGQASGNTIYF